The 32 T cell receptor beta chains below come from one sample, sequenced in a study of cytomegalovirus exposure and HLA in healthy donors. Amplification used 60 Vbeta primers and 13 Jbeta primers. TCRdb keeps only in-frame clones here, not all; method: immunoSEQ multiplex PCR. The table has some 140,000 clones, more than 70% seen once; the top ten hold 4.5% to 7%. Sequenced sample: PBMCs. Source of these receptors: a woman in her 40s in good health and CMV-seropositive.

The V and J genes are TRBV5-1 and TRBJ2-3; 10 bases line up with TRBD2. The CDR3 sequence is 18 residues long. With V trimmed by 0 bases and J by 2 bases, 9 bases remained unmatched. Germline-derived CDR1 and CDR2 are SGHRS and YFSETQ. CDR3 region: CASSLAPSGSYDTDTQYF. The CDR3 DNA sequence: TGCGCCAGCAGCTTGGCGCCTAGCGGGAGCTACGACACAGATACGCAGTATTTT.

This rearrangement joins TRBV19 to TRBJ2-1; weak D call: TRBD1 (5 bases). The CDR3 runs 16 residues. V lost 7 bases and J lost 1, with 17 bases in between. Germline CDR1 LNHDA, CDR2 SQIVND (reference sequence). The CDR3 is CASTPRSDSSYNEQFF. CDR3 in DNA: TGTGCCAGTACCCCAAGGTCCGACAGTTCCTACAATGAGCAGTTCTTC.

V usage is TRBV7-9 and J usage is TRBJ2-1, with D uncertain. The CDR3 length is 16 residues. Germline V CDR1 and CDR2: SEHNR, FQNEAQ (reference sequence). Between the trimmed V and J ends, which lost 4 bases and 0 bases, there was a span of 13 bases. Here the CDR3 reads CASSSVRPSSYNEQFF. CDR3 in DNA: TGTGCCAGCAGCTCCGTCAGGCCAAGCTCCTACAATGAGCAGTTCTTC.

This chain connects TRBV6-1 to TRBJ1-5, with D hard to call. CDR3 length equals 15 residues. V dropped 2 bases and J dropped 6 bases, with 14 bases sitting between them. In germline, CDR1 is MNHNS, CDR2 SASEGT. CDR3 sequence: CASSERGGRSQPQHF. CDR3 nucleotides: TGTGCCAGCAGTGAACGGGGAGGGCGCTCTCAGCCCCAGCATTTT.

The chain combines TRBV4-2 with TRBJ2-2, with 10 bases matching TRBD2. The CDR3 totals 18 residues. Germline CDR1 reads LGHNA; CDR2 reads YNFKEQ. V dropped 0 bases and J dropped 6; count of bases not matched to a gene: 10. The CDR3 reads CASSQDPPSGRWSGELFF. The CDR3 region has the DNA TGTGCCAGCAGCCAAGACCCGCCTAGCGGGAGATGGTCCGGGGAGCTGTTTTTT.

This chain joins TRBV14 and TRBJ2-7; 8 nucleotides line up with TRBD2. The CDR3 contains 15 residues. With 1 base clipped from V and 4 bases from J, the junction kept 6 bases outside the gene matches. CDR1 is SGHDN and CDR2 is FVKESK in the germline V gene. The DNA of the CDR3 is TGTGCCAGCAGCCAAGCTTTAGCGGGACATTACGAGCAGTACTTC. Translated, it gives CASSQALAGHYEQYF.

This clone was observed a handful of times. The V gene is TRBV29-1, the J gene TRBJ1-3; 11 bases map to TRBD1. Germline V gene data show CDR1 as SQVTM and CDR2 as ANQGSEA. Losses at the gene ends were 8 bases for V and 2 bases for J; bases not matched to a gene: 8. This CDR3 spans 15 amino acids. The CDR3 reads CSIAGTGGTGNTIYF. DNA for the CDR3: TGCAGCATCGCCGGGACAGGGGGTACTGGAAACACCATATATTTT.

This clone was counted between two and nine times. V and J are TRBV27 and TRBJ1-1, with D possibly matching TRBD1 (6 bases). The CDR3 runs to 14 residues. Trimming took off 5 bases at V and 5 bases at J, with 15 bases between the two ends. Germline V gene data show CDR1 as MNHEY and CDR2 as SMNVEV (reference sequence). Here the CDR3 reads CASSLGGGATEAFF. CDR3 bases: TGTGCCAGCAGTCTGGGAGGGGGGGCAACTGAAGCTTTCTTT.

The chain recombines TRBV14 with TRBJ2-1, with D hard to call. Trimming removed 0 bases at V and 0 bases at J, with 12 bases between. The germline V gene encodes CDR1 SGHDN and CDR2 FVKESK. The CDR3 has 17 residues. As DNA, the CDR3 is TGTGCCAGCAGCCAAGATCATACGATCAGCTCCTACAATGAGCAGTTCTTC. It codes for CASSQDHTISSYNEQFF.

This chain connects TRBV19 to TRBJ1-5; D uncertain. CDR1 LNHDA and CDR2 SQIVND come from the germline V gene (reference sequence). The CDR3 contains 14 residues. Trimming took off 1 base at V and 5 bases at J, with 9 bases between the two ends. The CDR3 DNA follows: TGTGCCAGTAGTATAGCTCGGGGTTATCAGCCCCAGCATTTT. It translates to CASSIARGYQPQHF.

V is TRBV4-1 and J is TRBJ1-5; D gene unclear. This CDR3 spans 17 amino acids. From germline, CDR1 is MGHRA and CDR2 YSYEKL. V lost 4 bases, J lost 3 bases, and 19 bases lay in between. The CDR3 reads CASSPEGGLGINQPQHF. The CDR3 DNA reads TGCGCCAGCAGCCCCGAGGGAGGTTTGGGGATCAATCAGCCCCAGCATTTT.

The chain recombines TRBV5-1 with TRBJ1-6; 9 bases line up with TRBD1. CDR3 length equals 15 residues. V gave up 4 bases and J gave up 7 bases; unmatched junction bases: 6. The V gene's germline CDR1 is SGHRS and CDR2 YFSETQ. CDR3 protein: CASSRTGEGNSPLHF. CDR3 DNA: TGCGCCAGCAGCAGGACAGGGGAAGGCAATTCACCCCTCCACTTT.

The chain combines TRBV30 with TRBJ2-1; 8 bases are a match to TRBD1. The CDR3 covers 13 residues. With V trimmed by 5 bases and J by 2 bases, 2 bases remained unmatched. Germline CDR1 GTSNPN, CDR2 SVGIG (reference sequence). The CDR3 DNA sequence: TGTGCCTGGGGACAGGGTCCCTACAATGAGCAGTTCTTC. Its translation: CAWGQGPYNEQFF.

This rearrangement joins TRBV30 to TRBJ2-2, with D hard to call. In germline, CDR1 is GTSNPN, CDR2 SVGIG (reference sequence). V was trimmed by 4 bases and J by 7 bases, leaving 25 bases between them. There are 17 residues in the CDR3. The CDR3 is CAWKVHSRISLGGELFF. CDR3 nucleotides: TGTGCCTGGAAAGTCCACAGTAGAATTTCCCTTGGCGGGGAGCTGTTTTTT.

The chain uses TRBV30 and TRBJ2-3; 12 positions agree with TRBD2. The CDR3 length is 15 residues. V lost 3 bases, J lost 4 bases, and 5 bases stayed unmatched. Looked up from germline, CDR1 is GTSNPN and CDR2 is SVGIG (reference sequence). The DNA of the CDR3 is TGTGCCTGGAGCCGGACTAGCGGGATCGCAGATACGCAGTATTTT. It yields the protein CAWSRTSGIADTQYF.

The chain joins TRBV2 to TRBJ1-1; D is unresolved. The CDR3 is 12 amino acids. Trimming stripped 5 bases from V and 4 bases from J, with 8 bases between. Germline CDR1 SNHLY, CDR2 FYNNEI. The CDR3 nucleotides read TGTGCCAGCAGTCTACTAAGCACTGAAGCTTTCTTT. Encoded protein: CASSLLSTEAFF.

This chain uses TRBV9 with TRBJ2-1, with a possible D match to TRBD1 (5 bases). Germline V gives CDR1 SGDLS, CDR2 YYNGEE. Deletions cut 0 bases from V and 4 bases from J, with 14 bases between. The CDR3 loop spans 16 amino acids. The CDR3 reads CASSVDPGLFYNEQFF. CDR3 coding DNA: TGTGCCAGCAGCGTAGACCCAGGGCTATTTTACAATGAGCAGTTCTTC.

This clone has just one count. The chain is built from TRBV19 and TRBJ2-7; TRBD2 might be the D (6 bases). The CDR3 covers 15 residues. V lost 1 base and J lost 0, with 10 bases in between. CDR1 is LNHDA and CDR2 is SQIVND in the germline V gene (reference sequence). CDR3 region: CASSIGLGSSYEQYF. The DNA for the CDR3 is TGTGCCAGTAGTATAGGACTAGGGAGCTCCTACGAGCAGTACTTC.

Only a few counts were recorded for this clone. V is TRBV7-9 and J is TRBJ2-3; 12 bases align to TRBD2. The CDR3 totals 19 residues. In germline, CDR1 is SEHNR, CDR2 FQNEAQ (reference sequence). V lost 3 bases to trimming and J lost 0 bases; unmatched junction nucleotides: 10. CDR3: CASSFMASGRDSSTDTQYF. The CDR3 DNA follows: TGTGCCAGCAGCTTCATGGCTAGCGGGAGGGATTCTAGCACAGATACGCAGTATTTT.

V is TRBV29-1 and J is TRBJ1-1; 7 nucleotides agree with TRBD1. The germline CDR1 and CDR2 sequences are SQVTM and ANQGSEA. Unmatched junction bases numbered 12, after V lost 7 bases and J lost 10 bases. This CDR3 spans 12 amino acids. Here the CDR3 reads CSEGRQGVGAFF. The CDR3 nucleotides read TGCAGCGAAGGAAGACAGGGCGTTGGAGCTTTCTTT.

The chain links TRBV29-1 to TRBJ2-5, with unresolved D. Trimming left V 1 base short and J 2 bases short, with 8 bases between. The CDR3 sequence is 13 residues long. In germline, CDR1 is SQVTM, CDR2 ANQGSEA. Here the CDR3 reads CSVEGRIQETQYF. DNA of the CDR3: TGCAGCGTTGAAGGTAGAATTCAAGAGACCCAGTACTTC. Full variable domain (missing parts from reference TRBV29-1 and TRBJ2-5): SAVISQKPSRDICQRGTSLTIQCQVDSQVTMMFWYRQQPGQSLTLIATANQGSEATYESGFVIDKFPISRPNLTFSTLTVSNMSPEDSSIYLCSVEGRIQETQYFGPGTRLLVL.

J is TRBJ2-7 and V is TRBV19; tentative D call: TRBD2 (6 bases). V was cut by 3 bases and J by 3 bases, with 9 bases left in between. Germline V gene lookup returns CDR1 LNHDA and CDR2 SQIVND (reference sequence). The length of the CDR3 is 13 residues. For the CDR3, the DNA is TGTGCCAGTAGTATCGGCGGGAACTACGAGCAGTACTTC. It specifies CASSIGGNYEQYF.

CDR3 in amino acids: CASSLALDSGTYEQYF. CDR3 nucleotide sequence: TGTGCCAGCAGCTTAGCGCTTGATAGCGGTACCTACGAGCAGTACTTC. This chain uses TRBV7-9 with TRBJ2-7, with D maybe TRBD2 (6 bases). The CDR3 has 16 amino acids. The germline CDR1 and CDR2 sequences are SEHNR and FQNEAQ (reference sequence). Trimming left V 0 bases short and J 2 bases short, with 14 bases between.

The rearrangement links TRBV4-1 to TRBJ2-2; 15 positions agree with TRBD2. This CDR3 spans 16 amino acids. Germline loops: CDR1 MGHRA, CDR2 YSYEKL. Trimming cost V 4 bases and J 7 bases; bases outside gene matches: 4. The CDR3 region is CASSRGLAGGIGELFF. The DNA of the CDR3 is TGCGCCAGCAGCCGGGGACTAGCGGGAGGAATCGGGGAGCTGTTTTTT.

The chain employs TRBV4-2 and TRBJ2-1, with 8 positions matching TRBD2. The CDR3 sequence is 17 residues long. Germline CDR1 LGHNA, CDR2 YNFKEQ. The V and J ends lost 4 bases and 5 bases, in that order; junction bases with no gene match: 13. The CDR3 loop is CASSLHLAGRGDNEQFF. The DNA for the CDR3 is TGTGCCAGCAGCCTGCATTTAGCGGGAAGGGGGGACAATGAGCAGTTCTTC.

The table lists this clone with a count of one. An end of the junction differs from the germline gene, which may be a read error. The chain employs TRBV25-1 and TRBJ2-7; D may be TRBD2 (6 bases). The J call may be incorrect, as the DNA end agrees better with TRBJ2-1. The CDR3 consists of 15 residues. Germline CDR1 and CDR2: MGHDK and SYGVNS. The CDR3 region is CASNEGTYPYNEQFF. For the CDR3, the DNA is TGTGCCAGCAATGAAGGGACTTACCCCTACAATGAGCAGTTCTTC.

This chain joins TRBV29-1 and TRBJ1-2; 10 nucleotides line up with TRBD1. Germline lookup yields CDR1 SQVTM and CDR2 ANQGSEA. The V gene end was trimmed by 0 bases and the J gene end by 5 bases; junction bases not matched to a gene: 6. The CDR3 sequence is 15 residues long. CDR3 bases: TGCAGCGTTGAAGATCAGGGGACAGGGGATTATGGCTACACCTTC. This encodes CSVEDQGTGDYGYTF.

J is TRBJ1-5 and V is TRBV15, with TRBD1 identical over 10 bases. Looked up from germline, CDR1 is LNHNV and CDR2 is YYDKDF (reference sequence). CDR3 length: 16 residues. The V and J ends lost 2 bases and 5 bases, in that order; junction bases with no gene match: 6. The CDR3 here is CATSRLRGTGDQPQHF. The CDR3 DNA follows: TGTGCCACCAGCAGATTACGGGGGACAGGGGATCAGCCCCAGCATTTT.

This clone occurred a few times. This sequence joins TRBV7-9 and TRBJ1-4; possibly TRBD1 for D (6 bases). V lost 5 bases, J lost 6 bases, and 16 bases lay in between. Per the germline V gene, CDR1 is SEHNR and CDR2 is FQNEAQ (reference sequence). The CDR3 spans 15 residues. The CDR3 DNA reads TGTGCCAGCAGCCTCTGGACAGCCGGAGATGAAAAACTGTTTTTT. This gives the protein CASSLWTAGDEKLFF.

The J gene is TRBJ1-1, the V gene TRBV6-1, with a tentative D call TRBD1 (5 bases). Germline-derived CDR1 and CDR2 are MNHNS and SASEGT. The V end was cut by 6 bases, the J end by 5 bases, with 19 bases between. The CDR3 is made up of 15 amino acids. In DNA, the CDR3 is TGTGCCAGCAGACATAGTAGGGGTGTTGGTACTGAAGCTTTCTTT. Its protein product is CASRHSRGVGTEAFF.

Written as DNA, the CDR3 is TGTGCCAGCAGCTTATTCGGATGGGGCCGTAGCGGACAAGTCACCGGGGAGCTGTTTTTT. The encoded protein is CASSLFGWGRSGQVTGELFF. The V and J genes are TRBV7-6 and TRBJ2-2, with D tentatively TRBD2 (6 bases). The CDR3 consists of 20 residues. Trimming cost V 2 bases and J 4 bases, with 26 bases left between them. CDR1 SGHVS and CDR2 FNYEAQ come from the germline V gene.

The chain has TRBV2 and TRBJ2-5, with 10 bases identical to TRBD1. With 8 bases clipped from V and 4 bases from J, the junction kept 4 bases outside the gene matches. This CDR3 region has 13 residues. Per the germline V gene, CDR1 is SNHLY and CDR2 is FYNNEI. CDR3: CASGRDRGETQYF. DNA for the CDR3: TGTGCCAGCGGAAGGGACAGGGGAGAGACCCAGTACTTC.